One and the same sample provided the 32 T cell receptor beta chains below, sequenced in a study of breast tumors, draining lymph nodes, adjacent tissues. Breast cancer patients provided tissue from their axillary draining lymph nodes. TCRdb re-analysed the multiplex PCR reads in MiXCR, keeping a single row per CDR3 protein. This sample carries around 190,000 distinct CDR3 sequences, around a third of them seen once, and the ten largest clones take 4.3%. The sample taken for sequencing was axillary lymph node tissue. These TCRs come from a female donor with breast cancer. Some clones in this sample may be carry-over from other donors' samples.

The table lists this clonotype with many counts. The chain joins TRBV3-1 to TRBJ1-2, with 8 nucleotides matching TRBD1. Germline loops: CDR1 LGHDT, CDR2 YNNKEL (reference sequence). The CDR3 has 14 residues. With 1 base clipped from V and 4 bases from J, the junction kept 2 bases outside the gene matches. The DNA of the CDR3 is TGTGCCAGCAGCCAAGCGGACAGGGCCTATGGCTACACCTTC. Translated, it gives CASSQADRAYGYTF.

This clonotype was picked up many times. This sequence joins TRBV19 and TRBJ1-2, with a possible D match to TRBD1 (5 bases). Germline loops: CDR1 LNHDA, CDR2 SQIVND (reference sequence). Deletions cut 5 bases from V and 8 bases from J, with 21 bases between. The CDR3 loop spans 15 amino acids. For the CDR3, the DNA is TGTGCCAGTAGTCCCGGGACCGCTCGAAGGTGGGGCTACACCTTC. This gives the protein CASSPGTARRWGYTF.

This clonotype was counted ten times or more. This sequence joins TRBV12-3 or TRBV12-4 and TRBJ2-7; D call uncertain. The CDR3 sequence is 14 residues long. V lost 6 bases, J lost 3 bases, and 15 bases lay in between. CDR3: CASSKNIGLYEQYF. DNA for the CDR3: TGTGCCAGCAGCAAAAACATCGGCCTCTACGAGCAGTACTTC.

The chain has TRBV5-6 and TRBJ2-7; TRBD1 matches at 7 bases. CDR3 length: 14 amino acids. The J segment lost 6 bases and the V segment lost 1 base, leaving 7 bases of the junction unmatched. Per germline, CDR1 SGHDT and CDR2 YYEEEE. The CDR3 protein is CASSLQGVFSEQYF. The CDR3 bases are TGTGCCAGCAGCTTGCAGGGGGTGTTCAGCGAGCAGTACTTC. The full variable domain, with the rest looked up from reference TRBV5-6 and TRBJ2-7, is DAGVTQSPTHLIKTRGQQVTLRCSPKSGHDTVSWYQQALGQGPQFIFQYYEEEERQRGNFPDRFSGHQFPNYSSELNVNALLLGDSALYLCASSLQGVFSEQYFGPGTRLTVT.

A note on this clonotype: Being one base from a much bigger clone, this may be a read error. The J gene is TRBJ2-7, the V gene TRBV2; possibly TRBD2 for D (7 bases). The CDR3 sequence is 12 residues long. CDR1 SNHLY and CDR2 FYNNEI come from the germline V gene. The CDR3 loop reads CTTTPGDYEQCF. The CDR3 DNA follows: TGTACCACTACCCCAGGGGACTACGAGCAGTGCTTC.

In this sample, this clonotype turned up a few times. Written as DNA, the CDR3 is TGTGCCAGCAACCCCTTAGGCCTCCACAATCAGCCCCAGCATTTT. It translates to CASNPLGLHNQPQHF. The chain links TRBV6-2 or TRBV6-3 to TRBJ1-5; the D is unclear. Trimming left V 7 bases short and J 3 bases short, with 16 bases between. CDR1 is MNHEY and CDR2 is SVGEGT in the germline V gene. This CDR3 region has 15 residues.

This chain links TRBV7-3 with TRBJ1-6; TRBD1 might be the D (6 bases). Germline-derived CDR1 and CDR2 are SGHTA and FQGTGA. The CDR3 covers 15 residues. Trimming cost V 2 bases and J 5 bases, with 10 bases left between them. The CDR3 DNA reads TGTGCCAGCAGCTTATGGACAGAGAATAATTCACCCCTCCACTTT. Translation gives CASSLWTENNSPLHF.

This clonotype was picked up many times. A much larger clone lies one base from this, so it may be a read error. The chain is built from TRBV7-8 and TRBJ1-5; D unclear. The CDR3 is 14 residues long. Germline V gene lookup returns CDR1 SGHVS and CDR2 FQNEAQ. V was trimmed by 2 bases and J by 0 bases, leaving 5 bases between them. The CDR3 coding sequence is TGTGCCAGCAGCTTACAGGCTAGCAATCAGCCCCAGCATTTT. Translating gives CASSLQASNQPQHF.

This clonotype was observed at least ten times. The chain has TRBV18 and TRBJ1-2; D uncertain. Per the germline V gene, CDR1 is KGHSH and CDR2 is LQKENI. This CDR3 spans 14 amino acids. The V gene lost 4 bases and the J gene lost 1 base, with 10 bases spanning the gap. The CDR3 DNA reads as TGTGCCAGCTCACGACGGACGGATAACTATGGCTACACCTTC. Translated, it gives CASSRRTDNYGYTF.

The chain links TRBV15 to TRBJ2-5; 9 bases line up with TRBD1. J was trimmed by 2 bases and V by 5 bases; bases with no gene match: 3. CDR3 size: 14 residues. The V gene's germline CDR1 is LNHNV and CDR2 YYDKDF (reference sequence). CDR3 amino acids: CATSSGQGQETQYF. DNA of the CDR3: TGTGCCACCAGCTCCGGACAGGGGCAAGAGACCCAGTACTTC.

The sample holds many counts of this clonotype. The chain carries TRBV5-1 and TRBJ2-2; possibly TRBD2 for D (5 bases). Germline lookup yields CDR1 SGHRS and CDR2 YFSETQ. Trimming removed 5 bases from V and 7 bases from J, with 18 bases in between. The CDR3 is 15 amino acids. CDR3 sequence: CASRPGSSGGGELFF. The CDR3, as DNA: TGCGCCAGCAGGCCGGGATCGAGCGGCGGCGGGGAGCTGTTTTTT. Full variable domain (outside the CDR3, taken from reference TRBV5-1 and TRBJ2-2): KAGVTQTPRYLIKTRGQQVTLSCSPISGHRSVSWYQQTPGQGLQFLFEYFSETQRNKGNFPGRFSGRQFSNSRSEMNVSTLELGDSALYLCASRPGSSGGGELFFGEGSRLTVL.

The chain uses TRBV6-1 and TRBJ2-1, with 13 nucleotides matching TRBD2. Unmatched junction bases numbered 3, after V lost 6 bases and J lost 10 bases. Germline-derived CDR1 and CDR2 are MNHNS and SASEGT. The CDR3 extends over 13 amino acids. The CDR3 DNA follows: TGTGCCAGCAGCGGGACTAGCGGGACCGAGCAGTTCTTC. This gives the protein CASSGTSGTEQFF.

The gene calls are TRBV11-2 and TRBJ1-5, with D uncertain. Germline V gene lookup returns CDR1 SGHAT and CDR2 FQNNGV. V was trimmed by 5 bases and J by 7 bases, leaving 12 bases between them. The CDR3 has 13 amino acids. The CDR3 region is CASSPSYEQPQHF. CDR3 DNA: TGTGCCAGCAGCCCCTCCTACGAGCAGCCCCAGCATTTT.

This clonotype was seen just once. With a much larger clone just one base away, this may be a read error. The CDR3 spells CASSNKLGVAGGADTQYF. The CDR3 nucleotides are TGTGCCAGCAGTAACAAACTCGGGGTGGCCGGGGGGGCAGATACGCAGTATTTT. This rearrangement joins TRBV12-3 or TRBV12-4 to TRBJ2-3, with TRBD2 identical over 8 bases. J was trimmed by 4 bases and V by 5 bases; bases with no gene match: 17. This CDR3 comprises 18 residues.

The chain carries TRBV20-1 and TRBJ1-2; no reliable D call. Trimming stripped 4 bases from V and 4 bases from J, with 10 bases between. Germline loops: CDR1 DFQATT, CDR2 SNEGSKA (reference sequence). CDR3 length: 12 amino acids. The CDR3 sequence is CSATGSIYGYTF. The CDR3 DNA reads as TGCAGTGCTACCGGGAGCATCTATGGCTACACCTTC.

This clonotype came up many times. The chain carries TRBV5-6 and TRBJ1-5; maybe TRBD1 (6 bases). Per the germline V gene, CDR1 is SGHDT and CDR2 is YYEEEE. Trimming pared 0 bases from V and 4 bases from J, leaving 8 bases between. This CDR3 region has 14 residues. In nucleotides, the CDR3 is TGTGCCAGCAGCTTGGTAGGGGGGAATCAGCCCCAGCATTTT. It codes for CASSLVGGNQPQHF. The full variable domain, its missing parts supplied by reference TRBV5-6 and TRBJ1-5, is DAGVTQSPTHLIKTRGQQVTLRCSPKSGHDTVSWYQQALGQGPQFIFQYYEEEERQRGNFPDRFSGHQFPNYSSELNVNALLLGDSALYLCASSLVGGNQPQHFGDGTRLSIL.

The chain combines TRBV6-6 with TRBJ1-1; 8 bases match TRBD1. The CDR3 length is 15 residues. V dropped 0 bases and J dropped 2; count of bases not matched to a gene: 2. CDR1 and CDR2 (germline): MNHNY, SVGAGI (reference sequence). DNA for the CDR3: TGTGCCAGCAGTTACTCAGGACAGGGAAACACTGAAGCTTTCTTT. This sequence encodes CASSYSGQGNTEAFF.

This clonotype was counted ten times or more. The chain employs TRBV19 and TRBJ2-6; 7 nucleotides agree with TRBD1. There are 15 residues in the CDR3. Germline V lookup: CDR1 LNHDA, CDR2 SQIVND (reference sequence). The trim removed 5 bases at V and 3 bases at J, leaving 4 bases unmatched. CDR3 amino acids: CASSPTGVGANVLTF. CDR3 coding DNA: TGTGCCAGTAGTCCAACAGGGGTTGGGGCCAACGTCCTGACTTTC.

This clonotype was detected many times. V usage is TRBV20-1 and J usage is TRBJ2-3; 8 bases are a match to TRBD2. CDR3 length: 14 amino acids. Germline assignment: CDR1 DFQATT and CDR2 SNEGSKA (reference sequence). J gave up 3 bases and V 8 bases, and 10 bases lay outside the gene matches. The chain's CDR3 is CSTKPGGATDTQYF. The CDR3 bases are TGCAGTACCAAGCCCGGGGGGGCGACAGATACGCAGTATTTT.

This clonotype appeared many times. This rearrangement joins TRBV25-1 to TRBJ2-7; D perhaps matches TRBD1 (6 bases). V lost 8 bases, J lost 2 bases, and 16 bases lay in between. The CDR3 is 14 amino acids. The germline gives CDR1 MGHDK, CDR2 SYGVNS. For the CDR3, the DNA is TGTGCCAGCCAAGAAGGTCAGGGGCCCTACGAGCAGTACTTC. Translation: CASQEGQGPYEQYF.

This clonotype was seen at least ten times. The V and J genes are TRBV5-1 and TRBJ2-1, with TRBD1 matching over 9 bases. The CDR3 spans 14 residues. From germline, CDR1 is SGHRS and CDR2 YFSETQ. With V trimmed by 4 bases and J by 8 bases, 7 bases remained unmatched. CDR3 sequence reads: CASSRTGEIDEQFF. Here the CDR3 DNA reads TGCGCCAGCAGCAGGACAGGGGAAATCGATGAGCAGTTCTTC.

This clonotype was seen repeatedly, ten times or more. The chain uses TRBV15 and TRBJ2-5; a possible D gene is TRBD2 (6 bases). The CDR3 has 15 amino acids. CDR1 is LNHNV and CDR2 is YYDKDF in the germline V gene (reference sequence). Trimming cost V 8 bases and J 1 base, with 17 bases left between them. In DNA form, the CDR3 reads TGTGCCACCCAGCTTAGCGGAATCCTCCAAGAGACCCAGTACTTC. It encodes CATQLSGILQETQYF.

This sequence joins TRBV7-2 and TRBJ2-1; 9 bases align to TRBD1. CDR1 and CDR2 from the germline V gene are SGHTA and FQGNSA. The CDR3 covers 19 residues. J lost 1 base, V lost 4 bases, and 14 bases had no gene match. CDR3 in amino acids: CASSSRDRVYRGSYNEQFF. CDR3 in DNA: TGTGCCAGCAGCTCACGGGACAGGGTTTACCGGGGGTCCTACAATGAGCAGTTCTTC.

V usage is TRBV19 and J usage is TRBJ1-5; 7 bases agree with TRBD1. Germline CDR1 and CDR2: LNHDA and SQIVND (reference sequence). The trim removed 7 bases at V and 2 bases at J, leaving 11 bases unmatched. This CDR3 region has 16 residues. The CDR3 coding sequence is TGTGCCAGTAACCCCCCGGGACAGTTGGGCAATCAGCCCCAGCATTTT. It specifies CASNPPGQLGNQPQHF.

This clonotype turned up a few times. This may be a read error: a much more frequent sequence differs by one nucleotide. The chain couples TRBV9 to TRBJ1-2, with a tentative D call TRBD1 (5 bases). Germline CDR1 is SGDLS and CDR2 is YYNGEE. The CDR3 is 15 amino acids. Here the CDR3 reads CASSSVSGGNYGSTF. The CDR3 DNA follows: TGTGCCAGCAGCTCTGTGTCGGGGGGAAACTATGGCTCCACCTTC. The variable domain in full, with the rest retrieved from reference TRBV9 and TRBJ1-2, is DSGVTQTPKHLITATGQRVTLRCSPRSGDLSVYWYQQSLDQGLQFLIQYYNGEERAKGNILERFSAQQFPDLHSELNLSSLELGDSALYFCASSSVSGGNYGSTFGSGTRLTVV.

At least ten counts were recorded for this clonotype. This sequence joins TRBV7-9 and TRBJ1-2; 10 bases agree with TRBD1. Trimming cost V 3 bases and J 3 bases; bases outside gene matches: 4. The CDR3 is 15 amino acids. Germline lookup yields CDR1 SEHNR and CDR2 FQNEAQ (reference sequence). CDR3 in amino acids: CASSFSGTGDYGYTF. CDR3 bases: TGTGCCAGCAGCTTCTCCGGGACAGGGGACTATGGCTACACCTTC.

This clonotype was detected ten times or more. This rearrangement joins TRBV24-1 to TRBJ2-3; TRBD2 matches 11 bases. This CDR3 is built from 18 residues. Looked up from germline, CDR1 is KGHDR and CDR2 is SFDVKD. V shed 3 bases and J 6 bases; nucleotides not matched to a gene: 13. CDR3: CATSDDSGRAHETDTQYF. CDR3 nucleotides: TGTGCCACCAGTGATGATAGCGGGAGGGCCCATGAGACCGATACGCAGTATTTT.

The table lists this clonotype with a few counts. This could be a read error, since a much larger clone is one nucleotide away. This chain uses TRBV7-9 with TRBJ2-7; D gene uncertain. This CDR3 has 15 amino acids. Germline V gene sequence: CDR1 SEHNR, CDR2 FQNEAQ (reference sequence). The CDR3 loop is CASSLTGLTYYEQHF. Here the CDR3 DNA reads TGTGCCAGCAGCTTAACGGGCTTAACCTACTACGAGCAGCACTTC. Combining the CDR3 with reference TRBV7-9 and TRBJ2-7 gives the whole variable domain DTGVSQNPRHKITKRGQNVTFRCDPISEHNRLYWYRQTLGQGPEFLTYFQNEAQLEKSRLLSDRFSAERPKGSFSTLEIQRTEQGDSAMYLCASSLTGLTYYEQHFGPGTRLTVT.

This clonotype was seen only a few times. The rearrangement uses TRBV18 and TRBJ2-7; D possibly corresponds to TRBD2 (5 bases). Trimming took 6 bases from V and 3 from J, leaving 21 bases between them. The CDR3 runs to 16 residues. Germline CDR1 reads KGHSH; CDR2 reads LQKENI. The CDR3 region is CASSSTRVYTIYEQYF. The CDR3 DNA reads as TGTGCCAGCTCTTCCACGAGGGTGTACACAATCTACGAGCAGTACTTC.

This clonotype was observed many times. The rearrangement joins TRBV19 to TRBJ2-1, with D perhaps assigned TRBD1 or TRBD2 (6 bases each). Germline assignment: CDR1 LNHDA and CDR2 SQIVND (reference sequence). V dropped 5 bases and J dropped 3 bases, with 17 bases sitting between them. This CDR3 spans 16 amino acids. The CDR3 DNA is TGTGCCAGTAGTGCGATGGGGGGCACCTTCTACAATGAGCAGTTCTTC. Residues: CASSAMGGTFYNEQFF.

As to this clonotype: One end of the junction is discordant with germline, which a read error may explain. V usage is TRBV18 and J usage is TRBJ1-1, with TRBD1 as a possible D gene (5 bases). Germline CDR1 and CDR2: KGHSH and LQKENI. CDR3 length: 13 amino acids. CDR3 bases: TGTGCCAGCTCACGGACACCGAACACTGGAGCTTTCTTT. It encodes CASSRTPNTGAFF. The complete variable domain, with remaining parts taken from reference TRBV18 and TRBJ1-1, reads NAGVMQNPRHLVRRRGQEARLRCSPMKGHSHVYWYRQLPEEGLKFMVYLQKENIIDESGMPKERFSAEFPKEGPSILRIQQVVRGDSAAYFCASSRTPNTGAFFGQGTRLTVV.

This clonotype appeared many times. V is TRBV7-6 and J is TRBJ2-7; D not certain. CDR1 SGHVS and CDR2 FNYEAQ come from the germline V gene. V shed 4 bases and J shed 3 bases, with 16 bases lying between them. The CDR3 sequence is 15 residues long. The DNA for the CDR3 is TGTGCCAGCAGCTCAGGTCGATCAGGCCACTACGAGCAGTACTTC. Translation gives CASSSGRSGHYEQYF.